This TCR beta chain stems from a study of control samples from healthy donors and cancer patients. The data were produced by immunoSEQ multiplex PCR, yet TCRdb's version contains in-frame clones alone and is incomplete. Of 150,000 to 200,000 clones listed, around 87% were seen once; the top ten hold about 1.4%. The germline CDR1 and CDR2 sequences are SGHNT and YENEEA. CDR3 size: 18 residues. V was clipped by 3 bases and J by 3 bases; unmatched bases: 6. This sequence joins TRBV11-3 and TRBJ2-1; TRBD2 aligns across 15 bases. The sequencing input was blood. The receptor was isolated from a woman aged 45-59 years in good health. CDR3 DNA: TGTGCCAGCAGCTTCGGACTAGCGGGAGGGAGACTCTACAATGAGCAGTTCTTC. It specifies CASSFGLAGGRLYNEQFF.